This T cell receptor (beta chain) was identified during a study of cytomegalovirus exposure and HLA in healthy donors. Findings and limits, study-wide: Common viral pathogens were later found to be apparently linked to several of the most significant clusters. Per published reports, the classifier diagnosed cytomegalovirus status with high specificity and sensitivity.

The PCR employed 60 Vbeta primers together with 13 Jbeta primers. The data were produced by immunoSEQ multiplex PCR, yet TCRdb's version contains in-frame clones alone and is incomplete. This table has 150,000 or so clones, approximately 84% appearing once. Germline V gives CDR1 SQVTM, CDR2 ANQGSEA. Trimming at V came to 7 bases and at J to 3 bases, leaving 2 bases not matched to a gene. This CDR3 has 12 amino acids. This clone was found a few times. Its antigen remains unidentified. Sequenced input: PBMCs. The sequence derives from a woman aged 18-29 years in good health and CMV-seronegative. The chain is built from TRBV29-1 and TRBJ2-5, with 10 positions matching TRBD1. CDR3 DNA sequence: TGCAGCGCCGGACAGGGGGAAGAGACCCAGTACTTC. As protein: CSAGQGEETQYF.